The 23 T cell receptor beta chains listed next were all sequenced from one sample in a study of blood T cell repertoires in COVID-19. Sequencing used immunoSEQ multiplex PCR; TCRdb keeps in-frame clones, though not all of them. The table shows about 77,000 clones, with 73% occurring only once. Sample: peripheral blood. The source of these receptors is a man in his 60s with acute or convalescent COVID-19.

CDR3 sequence (DNA): TGTGCCAGCAGCAAAGGGGCGGGGAGGACAGATACGCAGTATTTT. This sequence encodes CASSKGAGRTDTQYF. This sequence joins TRBV7-3 and TRBJ2-3; weak D call: TRBD2 (6 bases). CDR3 length: 15 residues. CDR1 SGHTA and CDR2 FQGTGA come from the germline V gene. V dropped 5 bases and J dropped 3 bases, with 15 bases sitting between them.

The sample holds a few counts of this clone. The chain employs TRBV19 and TRBJ2-3; D is undetermined. Germline V CDR1 and CDR2: LNHDA, SQIVND (reference sequence). The V and J ends lost 3 bases and 3 bases respectively, with 13 bases between them. The CDR3 loop spans 15 amino acids. The CDR3: CASSISAELTDTQYF. For the CDR3, the DNA is TGTGCCAGTAGTATCTCGGCGGAGCTAACAGATACGCAGTATTTT.

V is TRBV7-8 and J is TRBJ2-1; TRBD1 matches at 10 bases. Germline V gives CDR1 SGHVS, CDR2 FQNEAQ. The J segment lost 8 bases and the V segment lost 7 bases, leaving 11 bases of the junction unmatched. The CDR3 spans 15 residues. The CDR3 DNA follows: TGTGCCAGCAACCCAACCTCCGGGACAGGGGATGAGCAGTTCTTC. Protein: CASNPTSGTGDEQFF.

This clone was detected only once. The chain employs TRBV28 and TRBJ1-1; 7 bases match TRBD1. V lost 6 bases, J lost 0 bases, and 4 bases stayed unmatched. Germline lookup yields CDR1 MDHEN and CDR2 SYDVKM. CDR3 length: 14 residues. Here the CDR3 reads CASSVRGLNTEAFF. The CDR3 nucleotides read TGTGCCAGCAGCGTCAGGGGGTTGAACACTGAAGCTTTCTTT.

V usage is TRBV2 and J usage is TRBJ2-5; perhaps TRBD1 as D (5 bases). The CDR3 loop spans 14 amino acids. Germline V gene sequence: CDR1 SNHLY, CDR2 FYNNEI. The V end lost 9 bases, the J end lost 3 bases, and 17 bases lay between the germline ends. Here the CDR3 DNA reads TGTGCCAGTACTCTTTGGGGCAGGGAAGAGACCCAGTACTTC. Protein sequence: CASTLWGREETQYF.

The V call is TRBV5-1, the J call TRBJ1-6; 8 positions agree with TRBD1. After removal of 2 bases from V and 9 bases from J, the junction contained 13 bases not matched to a gene. The germline CDR1 and CDR2 sequences are SGHRS and YFSETQ. The CDR3 spans 17 residues. CDR3 DNA: TGCGCCAGCAGCTTATCGGTCCGCGGACAGGGTGCTTCACCCCTCCACTTT. It is translated as CASSLSVRGQGASPLHF.

In its sample, this clone was seen a few times. This rearrangement joins TRBV11-2 to TRBJ1-1; D is undetermined. With 0 bases removed from V and 5 bases from J, the gap between germline ends came to 10 bases. This CDR3 has 14 residues. The germline gives CDR1 SGHAT, CDR2 FQNNGV. Written as DNA, the CDR3 is TGTGCCAGCAGCTTAGATTTGGCAGTGACTGAAGCTTTCTTT. Translating gives CASSLDLAVTEAFF.

The chain is built from TRBV19 and TRBJ2-1; 11 bases fit TRBD2. V dropped 2 bases and J dropped 6; count of bases not matched to a gene: 0. CDR1 and CDR2 (germline): LNHDA, SQIVND (reference sequence). The CDR3 totals 14 residues. CDR3 bases: TGTGCCAGTAGTATACTAGCGGGAGGCAATGAGCAGTTCTTC. Its translation: CASSILAGGNEQFF.

This sequence joins TRBV19 and TRBJ2-5, with a tentative D call TRBD2 (5 bases). Germline V gene sequence: CDR1 LNHDA, CDR2 SQIVND (reference sequence). V lost 3 bases and J lost 5, with 16 bases in between. The CDR3 is 15 amino acids. The CDR3 nucleotides are TGTGCCAGTAGTATTTTTTTTCTTACGGGGGAGACCCAGTACTTC. Translating gives CASSIFFLTGETQYF.

The V and J genes are TRBV6-5 and TRBJ1-6; possible D gene TRBD1, 6 bases. V was trimmed by 11 bases and J by 7 bases, leaving 15 bases between them. The CDR3 totals 13 residues. Germline assignment: CDR1 MNHEY and CDR2 SVGAGI. CDR3 in DNA: TGTGCCGGAGCCGGGACACAAAATTCACCCCTCCACTTT. Translating gives CAGAGTQNSPLHF.

The rearrangement uses TRBV10-1 and TRBJ2-7; 11 nucleotides agree with TRBD2. This CDR3 contains 15 residues. V was pared by 6 bases and J by 3 bases, with 7 bases of the junction left unmatched. Germline V gene lookup returns CDR1 WNHNN and CDR2 SYGVQD (reference sequence). The CDR3 DNA follows: TGCGCCAGCAGCGATGGGACTAGCGGTATCTACGAGCAGTACTTC. Protein: CASSDGTSGIYEQYF.

The V gene is TRBV19, the J gene TRBJ2-1; maybe TRBD2 (5 bases). CDR1 and CDR2 from the germline V gene are LNHDA and SQIVND (reference sequence). Trimming shortened V by 1 base and J by 8 bases, and 18 bases separated the two germline ends. This CDR3 is built from 16 residues. CDR3 sequence reads: CASSIGELGLIDEQFF. In DNA, the CDR3 is TGTGCCAGTAGTATAGGAGAACTAGGTTTAATAGATGAGCAGTTCTTC.

A remark on this clone: The germline gene is not matched at one end of the junction; a read error may be the cause. The chain is built from TRBV2 and TRBJ2-3; 9 bases match TRBD2. Germline V gene sequence: CDR1 SNHLY, CDR2 FYNNEI. This CDR3 contains 16 residues. CDR3: CASREGPSGTTDTQYF. Written as DNA, the CDR3 is TGTGCCAGCAGAGAAGGGCCTAGCGGGACCACAGATACGCAGTATTTT.

The V and J genes are TRBV4-1 and TRBJ2-3; TRBD1 agrees at 8 bases. CDR1 and CDR2 from the germline V gene are MGHRA and YSYEKL. The trim removed 2 bases at V and 4 bases at J, leaving 11 bases unmatched. The CDR3 contains 17 residues. In nucleotides, the CDR3 is TGCGCCAGCAGCCAAAGCTCAGGGGGCACACACGCAGATACGCAGTATTTT. Translating gives CASSQSSGGTHADTQYF.

CDR3 sequence: CATVTGKLFF. CDR3 DNA: TGTGCCACCGTTACAGGAAAACTGTTTTTT. The chain has TRBV24-1 and TRBJ1-4; a weak D match, TRBD1 (5 bases). Between the trimmed V and J ends, which lost 9 bases and 10 bases, there was a span of 8 bases. CDR1 is KGHDR and CDR2 is SFDVKD in the germline V gene. CDR3 length equals 10 residues.

The chain employs TRBV5-1 and TRBJ2-5; no definite D call. Germline-derived CDR1 and CDR2 are SGHRS and YFSETQ. V was trimmed by 4 bases and J by 4 bases, leaving 11 bases between them. This CDR3 contains 13 residues. CDR3 in amino acids: CASSAGVLETQYF. DNA for the CDR3: TGCGCCAGCAGCGCCGGTGTTCTAGAGACCCAGTACTTC.

There are a few counts of this clone. The chain has TRBV19 and TRBJ1-5, with 7 bases fitting TRBD1. CDR3 length: 15 residues. Germline values: CDR1 LNHDA, CDR2 SQIVND (reference sequence). J lost 0 bases, V lost 4 bases, and 3 bases had no gene match. CDR3 amino acids: CASSRGQHSNQPQHF. The CDR3 bases are TGTGCCAGTAGTAGGGGACAGCATAGCAATCAGCCCCAGCATTTT. The full variable domain, completed using reference TRBV19 and TRBJ1-5, is DGGITQSPKYLFRKEGQNVTLSCEQNLNHDAMYWYRQDPGQGLRLIYYSQIVNDFQKGDIAEGYSVSREKKESFPLTVTSAQKNPTAFYLCASSRGQHSNQPQHFGDGTRLSIL.

CDR3 in amino acids: CASSSRALQETQYF. The CDR3, as DNA: TGTGCCAGCAGCTCCAGGGCCCTCCAAGAGACCCAGTACTTC. The genes are TRBV5-4 and TRBJ2-5; the D gene is possibly TRBD1 (5 bases). V was clipped by 3 bases and J by 1 base, with 10 bases between them. Germline V gene sequence: CDR1 SGHNT, CDR2 YYREEE (reference sequence). The CDR3 covers 14 residues.

This rearrangement joins TRBV6-5 to TRBJ1-1; TRBD1 aligns across 7 bases. This CDR3 is 15 amino acids long. The junction had 4 bases not matched to a gene; V was cut back by 2 bases and J by 1 base. Germline loops: CDR1 MNHEY, CDR2 SVGAGI. In DNA form, the CDR3 reads TGTGCCAGCAGTTACGAGAACAGGGGGAACACTGAAGCTTTCTTT. Its protein product is CASSYENRGNTEAFF.

J is TRBJ2-7 and V is TRBV27, with a tentative D call TRBD1 (5 bases). Trimming took off 4 bases at V and 5 bases at J, with 12 bases between the two ends. Germline V CDR1 and CDR2: MNHEY, SMNVEV (reference sequence). The CDR3 runs to 13 residues. The CDR3 nucleotides are TGTGCCAGCAGTTGGACCCGGACACACGAGCAGTACTTC. This encodes CASSWTRTHEQYF.

The CDR3 DNA reads as TGTGCCTGGAGTGTACAGGGGGACGAGCAGTACTTC. Encoded protein: CAWSVQGDEQYF. The chain uses TRBV30 and TRBJ2-7; TRBD1 aligns across 8 bases. The CDR3 is 12 amino acids. Germline-derived CDR1 and CDR2 are GTSNPN and SVGIG (reference sequence). The trim removed 0 bases at V and 5 bases at J, leaving 0 bases unmatched.

The chain combines TRBV12-3 or TRBV12-4 with TRBJ1-5; D remains unclear. V dropped 5 bases and J dropped 5 bases, with 10 bases sitting between them. The CDR3 runs 13 residues. The CDR3 is CASSPATDQPQHF. The CDR3 DNA reads TGTGCCAGCAGTCCTGCCACAGATCAGCCCCAGCATTTT.

The chain has TRBV6-5 and TRBJ1-5; D perhaps matches TRBD1 (6 bases). The CDR3 length is 14 residues. Germline CDR1 and CDR2: MNHEY and SVGAGI. V lost 3 bases and J 6 bases, leaving 12 bases between the germline ends. The CDR3 sequence: CASSYQGYGQPQHF. In DNA, the CDR3 is TGTGCCAGCAGTTATCAGGGGTACGGTCAGCCCCAGCATTTT.